The T cell receptor beta chain described here comes from a study of blood T cell repertoires in COVID-19. Looking at the study overall: COVID-19 samples from acute and convalescent phases originated in the United States, Italy and Spain. The analysed material was cDNA or gDNA that came from T cells, B-cell-depleted T cells, or PBMCs.

During active infection, Seattle patients enrolled and were then monitored through disease. Authors' analysis steps: Reference gene primer amplification gave nucleated cell count estimates. Method: immunoSEQ multiplex PCR; TCRdb's copy keeps in-frame clones and lacks some. V and J calls and clone size come straight from that table; D and trimming were deduced from the DNA. The top ten clones hold about 3.9% of a sample with over 90,000 clones, under 80% of them seen once. Trimming removed 5 bases from V and 2 bases from J; junction bases left unmatched: 9. Per germline, CDR1 LGHNA and CDR2 YSLEER. CDR3 size: 16 residues.

This receptor was obtained from a man aged 65 to 79 with COVID-19, enrolled during active disease. The sequenced sample was peripheral blood. V gene TRBV4-3 combines with J gene TRBJ2-3; 8 positions agree with TRBD2. The CDR3 DNA follows: TGCGCCAGCAGCACCAGTCTTAGCGGGAACACAGATACGCAGTATTTT. Translated: CASSTSLSGNTDTQYF.